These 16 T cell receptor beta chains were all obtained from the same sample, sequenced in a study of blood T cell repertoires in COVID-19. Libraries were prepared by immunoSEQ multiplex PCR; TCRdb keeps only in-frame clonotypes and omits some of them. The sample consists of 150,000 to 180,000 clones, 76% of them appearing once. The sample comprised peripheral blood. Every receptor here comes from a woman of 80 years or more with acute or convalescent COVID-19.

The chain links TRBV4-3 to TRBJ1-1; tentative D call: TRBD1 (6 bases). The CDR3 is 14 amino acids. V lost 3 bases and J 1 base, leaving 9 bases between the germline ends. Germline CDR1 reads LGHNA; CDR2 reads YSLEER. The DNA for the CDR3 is TGCGCCAGCAGCCAGGGACACCGGAACACTGAAGCTTTCTTT. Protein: CASSQGHRNTEAFF.

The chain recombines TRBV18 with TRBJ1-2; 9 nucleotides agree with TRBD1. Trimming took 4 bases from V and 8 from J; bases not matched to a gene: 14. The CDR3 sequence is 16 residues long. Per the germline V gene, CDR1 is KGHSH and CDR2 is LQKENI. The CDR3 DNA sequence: TGTGCCAGCTCACAGGACAGGGGCTCCGATCGAGGCGGCTACACCTTC. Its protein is CASSQDRGSDRGGYTF.

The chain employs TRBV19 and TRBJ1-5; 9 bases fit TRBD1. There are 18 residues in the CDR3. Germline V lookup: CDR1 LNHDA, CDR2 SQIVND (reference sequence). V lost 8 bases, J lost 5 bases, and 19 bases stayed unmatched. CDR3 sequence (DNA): TGTGCCAGTGCGACGGGGACAGGGACCCGACGAGGGGATCAGCCCCAGCATTTT. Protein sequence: CASATGTGTRRGDQPQHF.

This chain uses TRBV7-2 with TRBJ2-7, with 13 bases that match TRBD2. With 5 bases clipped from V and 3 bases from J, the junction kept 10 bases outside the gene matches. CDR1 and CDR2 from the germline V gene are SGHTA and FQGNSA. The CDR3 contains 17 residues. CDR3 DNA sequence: TGTGCCAGCAGCACGGGGACTAGCGGGGTAGTCTACTACGAGCAGTACTTC. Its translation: CASSTGTSGVVYYEQYF.

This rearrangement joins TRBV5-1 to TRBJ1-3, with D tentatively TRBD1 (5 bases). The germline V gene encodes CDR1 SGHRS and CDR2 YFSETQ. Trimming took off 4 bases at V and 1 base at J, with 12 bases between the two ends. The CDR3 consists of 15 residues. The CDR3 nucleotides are TGCGCCAGCAGCCTACTAGCAGGGTCTGGAAACACCATATATTTT. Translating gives CASSLLAGSGNTIYF.

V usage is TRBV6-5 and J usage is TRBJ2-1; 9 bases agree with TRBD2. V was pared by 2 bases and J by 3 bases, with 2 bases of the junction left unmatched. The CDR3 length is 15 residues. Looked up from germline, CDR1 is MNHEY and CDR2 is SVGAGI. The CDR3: CASSYQAGGYNEQFF. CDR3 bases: TGTGCCAGCAGTTACCAAGCGGGGGGCTACAATGAGCAGTTCTTC.

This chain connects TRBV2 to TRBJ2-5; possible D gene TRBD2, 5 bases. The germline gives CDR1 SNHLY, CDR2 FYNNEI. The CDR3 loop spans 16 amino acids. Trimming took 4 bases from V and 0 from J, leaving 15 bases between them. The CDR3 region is CASSAGIALDQETQYF. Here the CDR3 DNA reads TGTGCCAGCAGTGCAGGTATAGCACTAGACCAAGAGACCCAGTACTTC. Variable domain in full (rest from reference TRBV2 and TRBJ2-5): EPEVTQTPSHQVTQMGQEVILRCVPISNHLYFYWYRQILGQKVEFLVSFYNNEISEKSEIFDDQFSVERPDGSNFTLKIRSTKLEDSAMYFCASSAGIALDQETQYFGPGTRLLVL.

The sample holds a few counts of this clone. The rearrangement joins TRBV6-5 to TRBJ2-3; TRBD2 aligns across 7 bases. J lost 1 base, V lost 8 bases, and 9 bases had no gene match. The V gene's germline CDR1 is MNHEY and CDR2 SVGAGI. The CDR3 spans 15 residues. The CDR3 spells CASSWGLTRTDTQYF. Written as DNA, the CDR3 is TGTGCCAGCTCCTGGGGACTAACCCGCACAGATACGCAGTATTTT.

The CDR3 loop reads CASSLDRGNSPLHF. For the CDR3, the DNA is TGTGCCAGCAGTTTAGACAGGGGGAATTCACCCCTCCACTTT. The chain combines TRBV2 with TRBJ1-6; 9 bases are shared with TRBD1. V lost 5 bases, J lost 7 bases, and 3 bases stayed unmatched. CDR1 is SNHLY and CDR2 is FYNNEI in the germline V gene. There are 14 residues in the CDR3. The full variable domain, in which reference TRBV2 and TRBJ1-6 provide the parts outside the CDR3, is EPEVTQTPSHQVTQMGQEVILRCVPISNHLYFYWYRQILGQKVEFLVSFYNNEISEKSEIFDDQFSVERPDGSNFTLKIRSTKLEDSAMYFCASSLDRGNSPLHFGNGTRLTVT.

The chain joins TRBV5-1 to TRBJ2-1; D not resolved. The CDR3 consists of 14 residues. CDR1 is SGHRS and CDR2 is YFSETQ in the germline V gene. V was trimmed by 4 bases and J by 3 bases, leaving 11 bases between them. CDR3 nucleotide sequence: TGCGCCAGCAGCCACACAAAAGACTACAATGAGCAGTTCTTC. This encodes CASSHTKDYNEQFF.

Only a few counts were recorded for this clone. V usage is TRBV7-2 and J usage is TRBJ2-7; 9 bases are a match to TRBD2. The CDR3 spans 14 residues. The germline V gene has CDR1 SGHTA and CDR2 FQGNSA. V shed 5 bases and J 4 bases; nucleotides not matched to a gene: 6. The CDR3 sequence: CASSRYSGSYEQYF. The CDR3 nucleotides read TGTGCCAGCAGCCGTTATAGCGGGAGTTACGAGCAGTACTTC.

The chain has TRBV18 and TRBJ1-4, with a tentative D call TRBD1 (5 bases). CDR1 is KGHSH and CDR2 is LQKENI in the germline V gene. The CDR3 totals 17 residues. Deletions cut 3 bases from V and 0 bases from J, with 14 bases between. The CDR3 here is CASSPIKGFATNEKLFF. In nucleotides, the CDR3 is TGTGCCAGCTCACCGATTAAGGGGTTCGCAACTAATGAAAAACTGTTTTTT.

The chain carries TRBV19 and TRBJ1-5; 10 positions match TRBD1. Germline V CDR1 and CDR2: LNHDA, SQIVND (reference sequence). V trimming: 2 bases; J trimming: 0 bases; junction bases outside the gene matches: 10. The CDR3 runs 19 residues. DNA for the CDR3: TGTGCCAGTAGTATAAGAGGGGACAGGGGTGGATCTAGCAATCAGCCCCAGCATTTT. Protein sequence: CASSIRGDRGGSSNQPQHF.

The CDR3 coding sequence is TGTGCCAGCAGTTATCATGAGGGAGGGCTGGGAAACACCATATATTTT. It is translated as CASSYHEGGLGNTIYF. The chain uses TRBV6-5 and TRBJ1-3; D remains ambiguous. Deletions cut 3 bases from V and 4 bases from J, with 16 bases between. This CDR3 has 16 residues. CDR1 MNHEY and CDR2 SVGAGI come from the germline V gene.

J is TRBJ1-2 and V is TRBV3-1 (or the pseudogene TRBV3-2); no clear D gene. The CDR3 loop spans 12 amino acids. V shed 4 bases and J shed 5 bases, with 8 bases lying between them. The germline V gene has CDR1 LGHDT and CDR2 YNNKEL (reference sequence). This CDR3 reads CASSLLEYGYTF. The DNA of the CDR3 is TGTGCCAGCAGCCTTTTAGAGTATGGCTACACCTTC.

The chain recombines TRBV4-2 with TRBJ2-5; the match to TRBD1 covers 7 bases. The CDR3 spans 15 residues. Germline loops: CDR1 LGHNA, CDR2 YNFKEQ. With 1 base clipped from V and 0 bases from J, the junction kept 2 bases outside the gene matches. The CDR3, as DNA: TGTGCCAGCAGCCAAGGAGGGACAGACCAAGAGACCCAGTACTTC. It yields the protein CASSQGGTDQETQYF.